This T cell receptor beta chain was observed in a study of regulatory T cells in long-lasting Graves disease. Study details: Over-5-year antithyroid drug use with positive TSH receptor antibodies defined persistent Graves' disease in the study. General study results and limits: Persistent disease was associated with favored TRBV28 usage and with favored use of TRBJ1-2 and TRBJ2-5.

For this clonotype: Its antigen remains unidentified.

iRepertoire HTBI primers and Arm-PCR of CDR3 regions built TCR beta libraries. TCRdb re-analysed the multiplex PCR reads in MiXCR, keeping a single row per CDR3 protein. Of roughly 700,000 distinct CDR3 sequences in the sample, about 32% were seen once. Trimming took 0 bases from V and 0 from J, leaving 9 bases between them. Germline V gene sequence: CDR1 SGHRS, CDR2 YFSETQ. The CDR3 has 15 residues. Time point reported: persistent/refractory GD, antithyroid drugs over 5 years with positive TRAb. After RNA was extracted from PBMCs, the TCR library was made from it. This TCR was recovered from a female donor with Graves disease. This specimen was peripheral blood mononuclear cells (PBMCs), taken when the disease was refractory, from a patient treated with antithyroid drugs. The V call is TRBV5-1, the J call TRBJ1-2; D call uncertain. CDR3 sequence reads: CASSLEPGSNYGYTF. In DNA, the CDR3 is TGCGCCAGCAGCTTGGAACCAGGTTCTAACTATGGCTACACCTTC.